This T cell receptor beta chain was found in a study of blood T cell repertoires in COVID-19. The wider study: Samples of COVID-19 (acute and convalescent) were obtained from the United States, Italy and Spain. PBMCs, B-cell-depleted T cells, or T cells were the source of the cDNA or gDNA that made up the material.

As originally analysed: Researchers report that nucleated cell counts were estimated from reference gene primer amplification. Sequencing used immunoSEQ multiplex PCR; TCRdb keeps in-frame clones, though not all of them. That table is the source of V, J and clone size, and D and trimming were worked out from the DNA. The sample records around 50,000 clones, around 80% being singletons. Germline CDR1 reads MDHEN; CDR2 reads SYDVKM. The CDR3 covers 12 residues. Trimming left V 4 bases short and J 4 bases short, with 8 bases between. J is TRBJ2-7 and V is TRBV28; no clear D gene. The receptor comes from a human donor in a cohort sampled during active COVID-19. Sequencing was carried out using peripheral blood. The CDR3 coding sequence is TGTGCCAGCAGTTCCCCCCGGTACGAGCAGTACTTC. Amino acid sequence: CASSSPRYEQYF.